This T cell receptor beta chain was identified in a study of regulatory T cells in long-lasting Graves disease. Across the whole study: Freshly diagnosed Graves' patients had used antithyroid drugs for under 3 months.

The sample's time point: newly diagnosed GD, antithyroid drugs for less than 3 months. RNA from PBMCs was the source of the TCR library. This clonotype was seen a few times. Arm-PCR with iRepertoire HTBI primers amplified the CDR3 regions for these TCR beta libraries. TCRdb processed the multiplex PCR reads anew with MiXCR; each CDR3 protein has one entry. Found here are more than 300,000 distinct CDR3 sequences, roughly 16% of them singletons; the top ten hold around 21%. The CDR3 loop spans 13 amino acids. Trimming took 1 base from V and 11 from J, leaving 15 bases between them. Per the germline V gene, CDR1 is SGHRS and CDR2 is YFSETQ. This sample also belongs to another study, concerning T cells in Graves' hyperthyroidism and ophthalmopathy. That publication notes: Blood also contained most expanded thyroid clonotypes above 0.001.

Material: peripheral blood mononuclear cells (PBMCs), obtained at new diagnosis, from a patient treated with antithyroid drugs. This TCR was recovered from a woman aged 18-29 years with Graves disease. The chain joins TRBV5-1 to TRBJ1-1, with D maybe TRBD1 (5 bases). This chain's CDR3 is CASSLRDGGEAFF. The CDR3 bases are TGCGCCAGCAGCTTGCGGGACGGGGGAGAGGCTTTCTTT.